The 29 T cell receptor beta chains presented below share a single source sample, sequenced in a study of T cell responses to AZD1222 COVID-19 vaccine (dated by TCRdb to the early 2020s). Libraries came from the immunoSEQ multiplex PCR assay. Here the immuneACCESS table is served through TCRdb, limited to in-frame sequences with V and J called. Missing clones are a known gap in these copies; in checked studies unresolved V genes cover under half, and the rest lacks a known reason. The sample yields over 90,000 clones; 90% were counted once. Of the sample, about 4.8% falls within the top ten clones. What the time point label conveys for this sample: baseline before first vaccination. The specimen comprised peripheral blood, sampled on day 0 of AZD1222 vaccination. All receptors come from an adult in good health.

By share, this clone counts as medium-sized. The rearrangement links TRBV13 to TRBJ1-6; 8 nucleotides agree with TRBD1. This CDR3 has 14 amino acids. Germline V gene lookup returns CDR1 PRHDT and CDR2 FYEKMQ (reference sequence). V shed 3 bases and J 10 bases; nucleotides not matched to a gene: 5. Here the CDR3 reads CASSLDRAESPLHF. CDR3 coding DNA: TGTGCCAGCAGCTTGGACAGGGCGGAGTCACCCCTCCACTTT.

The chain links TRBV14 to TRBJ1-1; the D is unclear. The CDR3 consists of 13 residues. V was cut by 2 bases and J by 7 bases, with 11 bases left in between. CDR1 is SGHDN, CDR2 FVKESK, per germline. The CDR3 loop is CASSQQGPIEAFF. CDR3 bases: TGTGCCAGCAGCCAACAAGGACCCATTGAAGCTTTCTTT.

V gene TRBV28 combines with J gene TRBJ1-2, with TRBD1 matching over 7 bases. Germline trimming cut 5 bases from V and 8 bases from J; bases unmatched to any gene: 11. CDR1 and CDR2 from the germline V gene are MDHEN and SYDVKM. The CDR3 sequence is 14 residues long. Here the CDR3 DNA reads TGTGCCAGCAGTATCGTCTTGACAGGGCTAGGCTACACCTTC. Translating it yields CASSIVLTGLGYTF.

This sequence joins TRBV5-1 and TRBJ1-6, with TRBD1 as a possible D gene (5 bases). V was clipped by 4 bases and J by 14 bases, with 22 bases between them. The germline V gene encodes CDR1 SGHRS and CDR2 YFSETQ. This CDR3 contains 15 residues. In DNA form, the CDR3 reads TGCGCCAGCAGCCACACCGGGCCTGGGGGAACGGCCCTCCACTTT. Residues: CASSHTGPGGTALHF.

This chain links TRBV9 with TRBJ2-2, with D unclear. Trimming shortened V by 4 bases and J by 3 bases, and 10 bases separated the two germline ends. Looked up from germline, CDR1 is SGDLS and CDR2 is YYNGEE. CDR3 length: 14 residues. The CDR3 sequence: CASSPKGDTGELFF. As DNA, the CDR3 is TGTGCCAGCAGCCCGAAAGGTGACACCGGGGAGCTGTTTTTT.

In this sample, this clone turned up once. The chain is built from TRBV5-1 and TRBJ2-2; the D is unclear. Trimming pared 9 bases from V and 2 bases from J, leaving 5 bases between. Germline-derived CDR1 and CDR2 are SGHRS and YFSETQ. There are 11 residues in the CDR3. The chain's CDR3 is CATSNTGELFF. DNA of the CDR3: TGCGCCACTTCTAACACCGGGGAGCTGTTTTTT.

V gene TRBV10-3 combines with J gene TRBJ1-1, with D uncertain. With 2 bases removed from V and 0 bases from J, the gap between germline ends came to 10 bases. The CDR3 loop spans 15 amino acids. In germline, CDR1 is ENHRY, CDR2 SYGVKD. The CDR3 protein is CAISEPTRMNTEAFF. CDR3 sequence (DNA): TGTGCCATCAGTGAGCCCACCAGGATGAACACTGAAGCTTTCTTT.

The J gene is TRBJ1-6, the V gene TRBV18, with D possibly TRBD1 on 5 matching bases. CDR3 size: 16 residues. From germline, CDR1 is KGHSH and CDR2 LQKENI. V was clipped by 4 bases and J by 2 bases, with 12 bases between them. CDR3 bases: TGTGCCAGCTCACGAGGGGCGCAAGCCTATAATTCACCCCTCCACTTT. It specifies CASSRGAQAYNSPLHF.

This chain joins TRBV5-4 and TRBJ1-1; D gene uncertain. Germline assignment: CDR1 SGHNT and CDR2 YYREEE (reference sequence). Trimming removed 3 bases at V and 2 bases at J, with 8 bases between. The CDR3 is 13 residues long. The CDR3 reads CASSSGYNTEAFF. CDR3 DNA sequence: TGTGCCAGCAGCTCGGGATACAACACTGAAGCTTTCTTT.

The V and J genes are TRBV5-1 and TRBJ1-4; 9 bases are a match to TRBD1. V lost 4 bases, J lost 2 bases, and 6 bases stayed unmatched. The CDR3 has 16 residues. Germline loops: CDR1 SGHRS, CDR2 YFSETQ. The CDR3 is CASSPGQGRTNEKLFF. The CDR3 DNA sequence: TGCGCCAGCAGCCCGGGACAGGGACGGACTAATGAAAAACTGTTTTTT.

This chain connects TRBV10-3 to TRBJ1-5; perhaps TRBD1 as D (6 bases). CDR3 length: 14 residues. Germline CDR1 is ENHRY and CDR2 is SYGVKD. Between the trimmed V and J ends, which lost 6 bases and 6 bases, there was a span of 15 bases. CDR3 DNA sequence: TGTGCCATCAGGGGGGCCGGGCTAGGTCAGCCCCAGCATTTT. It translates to CAIRGAGLGQPQHF.

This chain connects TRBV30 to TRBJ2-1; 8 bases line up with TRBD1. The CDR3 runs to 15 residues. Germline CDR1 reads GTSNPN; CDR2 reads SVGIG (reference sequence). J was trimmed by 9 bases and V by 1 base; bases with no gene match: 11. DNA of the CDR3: TGTGCCTGGAGTGGGACAGGGAGTGGAGGTAGTGAGCAGTTCTTC. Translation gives CAWSGTGSGGSEQFF. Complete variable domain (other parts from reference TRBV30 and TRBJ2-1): SQTIHQWPATLVQPVGSPLSLECTVEGTSNPNLYWYRQAAGRGLQLLFYSVGIGQISSEVPQNLSASRPQDRQFILSSKKLLLSDSGFYLCAWSGTGSGGSEQFFGPGTRLTVL.

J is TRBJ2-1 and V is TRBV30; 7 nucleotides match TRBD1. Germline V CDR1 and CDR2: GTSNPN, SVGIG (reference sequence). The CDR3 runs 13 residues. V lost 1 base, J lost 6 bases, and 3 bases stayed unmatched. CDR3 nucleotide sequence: TGTGCCTGGAGTGCTACAGGGGTCAATGAGCAGTTCTTC. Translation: CAWSATGVNEQFF.

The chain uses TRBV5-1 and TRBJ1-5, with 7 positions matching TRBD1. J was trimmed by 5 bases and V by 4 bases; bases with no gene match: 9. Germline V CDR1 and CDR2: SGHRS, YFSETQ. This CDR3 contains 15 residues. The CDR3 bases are TGCGCCAGCAGCCAGACAGGGCAATCGGATCAGCCCCAGCATTTT. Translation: CASSQTGQSDQPQHF.

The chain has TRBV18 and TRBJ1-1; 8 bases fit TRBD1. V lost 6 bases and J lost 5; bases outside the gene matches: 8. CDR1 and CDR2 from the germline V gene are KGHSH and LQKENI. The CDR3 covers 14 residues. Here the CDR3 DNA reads TGTGCCAGCTCCCCAGGGGGCCGGGAGACTGAAGCTTTCTTT. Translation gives CASSPGGRETEAFF.

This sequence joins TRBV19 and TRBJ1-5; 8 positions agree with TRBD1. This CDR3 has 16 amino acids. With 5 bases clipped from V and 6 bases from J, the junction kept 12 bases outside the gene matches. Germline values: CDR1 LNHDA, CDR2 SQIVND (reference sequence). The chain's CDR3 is CASSAPGQEVGQPQHF. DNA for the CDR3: TGTGCCAGTAGTGCCCCGGGACAGGAGGTCGGTCAGCCCCAGCATTTT.

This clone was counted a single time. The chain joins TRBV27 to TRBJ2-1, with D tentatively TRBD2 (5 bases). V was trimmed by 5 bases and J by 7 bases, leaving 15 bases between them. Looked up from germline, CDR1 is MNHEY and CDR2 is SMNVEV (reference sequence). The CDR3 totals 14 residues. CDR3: CASSITRAGNEQFF. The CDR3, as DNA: TGTGCCAGCAGTATAACTAGAGCTGGGAATGAGCAGTTCTTC.

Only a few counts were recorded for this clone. Written as DNA, the CDR3 is TGCAGCGTTGAAGGGACAGGGGCAGCCTACGAGCAGTACTTC. It is translated as CSVEGTGAAYEQYF. The chain carries TRBV29-1 and TRBJ2-7; 9 bases are a match to TRBD1. CDR3 length: 14 amino acids. The V and J ends lost 1 base and 2 bases, in that order; junction bases with no gene match: 3. Germline lookup yields CDR1 SQVTM and CDR2 ANQGSEA.

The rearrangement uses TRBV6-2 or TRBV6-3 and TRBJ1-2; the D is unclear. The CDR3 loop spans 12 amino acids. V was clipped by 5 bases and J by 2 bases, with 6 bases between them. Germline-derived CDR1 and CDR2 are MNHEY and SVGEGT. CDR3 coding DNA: TGTGCCAGCAGTAGGGTAAACTATGGCTACACCTTC. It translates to CASSRVNYGYTF.

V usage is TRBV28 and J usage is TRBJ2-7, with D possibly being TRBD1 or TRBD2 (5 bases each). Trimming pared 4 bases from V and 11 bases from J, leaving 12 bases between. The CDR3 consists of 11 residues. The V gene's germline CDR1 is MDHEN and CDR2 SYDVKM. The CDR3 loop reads CASSSGSRKYF. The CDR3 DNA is TGTGCCAGCAGTTCAGGGAGTAGGAAGTACTTC.

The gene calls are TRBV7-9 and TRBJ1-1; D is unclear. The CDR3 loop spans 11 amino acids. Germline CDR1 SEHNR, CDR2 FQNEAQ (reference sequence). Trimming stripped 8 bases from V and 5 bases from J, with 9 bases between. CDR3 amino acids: CASASLTEAFF. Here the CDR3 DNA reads TGTGCCAGCGCGTCCCTTACTGAAGCTTTCTTT. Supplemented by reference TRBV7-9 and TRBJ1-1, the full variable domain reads DTGVSQNPRHKITKRGQNVTFRCDPISEHNRLYWYRQTLGQGPEFLTYFQNEAQLEKSRLLSDRFSAERPKGSFSTLEIQRTEQGDSAMYLCASASLTEAFFGQGTRLTVV.

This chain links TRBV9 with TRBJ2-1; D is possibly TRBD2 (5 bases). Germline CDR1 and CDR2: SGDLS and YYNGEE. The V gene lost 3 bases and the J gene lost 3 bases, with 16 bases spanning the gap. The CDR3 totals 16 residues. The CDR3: CASSAEGDPLYNEQFF. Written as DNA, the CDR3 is TGTGCCAGCAGCGCCGAGGGAGACCCCCTCTACAATGAGCAGTTCTTC.

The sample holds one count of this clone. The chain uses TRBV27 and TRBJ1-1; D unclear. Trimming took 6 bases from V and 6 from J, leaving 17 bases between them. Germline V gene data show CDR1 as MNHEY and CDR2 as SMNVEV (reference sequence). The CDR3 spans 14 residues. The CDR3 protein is CASRSPYGEAEAFF. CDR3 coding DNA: TGTGCCAGCAGAAGTCCTTATGGGGAAGCTGAAGCTTTCTTT.

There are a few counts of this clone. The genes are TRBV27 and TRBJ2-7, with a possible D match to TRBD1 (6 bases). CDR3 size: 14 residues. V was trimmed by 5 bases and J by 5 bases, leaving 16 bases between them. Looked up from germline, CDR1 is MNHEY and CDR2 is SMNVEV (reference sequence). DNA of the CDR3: TGTGCCAGCAGTCTGGACAGAGGTCCCAACGAGCAGTACTTC. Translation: CASSLDRGPNEQYF.

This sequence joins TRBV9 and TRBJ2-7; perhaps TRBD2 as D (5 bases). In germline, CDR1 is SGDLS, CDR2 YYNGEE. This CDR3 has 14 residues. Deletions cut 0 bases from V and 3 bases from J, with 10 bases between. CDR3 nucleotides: TGTGCCAGCAGCGTAGGAGGGCCCAACTACGAGCAGTACTTC. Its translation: CASSVGGPNYEQYF.

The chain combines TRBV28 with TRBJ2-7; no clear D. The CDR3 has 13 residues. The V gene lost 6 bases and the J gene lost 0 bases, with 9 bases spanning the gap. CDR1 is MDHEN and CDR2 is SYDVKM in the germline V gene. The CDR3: CASSPRSSYEQYF. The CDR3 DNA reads TGTGCCAGCAGCCCTCGGAGCTCCTACGAGCAGTACTTC.

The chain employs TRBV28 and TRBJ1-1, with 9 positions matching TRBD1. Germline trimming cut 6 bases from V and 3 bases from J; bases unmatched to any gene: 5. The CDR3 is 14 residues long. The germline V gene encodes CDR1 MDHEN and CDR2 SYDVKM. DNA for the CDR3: TGTGCCAGCAGGAGAGACAGGGGGTACACTGAAGCTTTCTTT. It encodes CASRRDRGYTEAFF.

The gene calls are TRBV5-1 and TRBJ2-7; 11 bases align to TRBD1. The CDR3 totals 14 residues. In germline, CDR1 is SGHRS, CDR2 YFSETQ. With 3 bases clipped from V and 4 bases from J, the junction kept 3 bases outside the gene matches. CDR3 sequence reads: CASSWGDRGYEQYF. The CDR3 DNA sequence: TGCGCCAGCAGCTGGGGGGACAGGGGGTACGAGCAGTACTTC. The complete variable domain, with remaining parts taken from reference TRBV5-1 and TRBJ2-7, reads KAGVTQTPRYLIKTRGQQVTLSCSPISGHRSVSWYQQTPGQGLQFLFEYFSETQRNKGNFPGRFSGRQFSNSRSEMNVSTLELGDSALYLCASSWGDRGYEQYFGPGTRLTVT.

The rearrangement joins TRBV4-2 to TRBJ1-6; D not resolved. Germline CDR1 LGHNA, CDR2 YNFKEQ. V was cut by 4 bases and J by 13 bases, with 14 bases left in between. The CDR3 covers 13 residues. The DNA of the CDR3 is TGTGCCAGCAGCCTAGGTTGGTTCGGGCCCCTCCACTTT. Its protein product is CASSLGWFGPLHF.